A single sample is the source of the 32 T cell receptor beta chains below, sequenced in a study of identical twins. TCRdb reanalysed the 5' RACE reads using MiXCR and keeps one entry per CDR3 protein. In the table there are about 290,000 distinct CDR3 sequences, 7.5% to 9.5% of which are singletons. The same sample was also used in a study of yellow fever vaccine responses in identical twins.

Material for sequencing was CD8+ T cells sorted from blood. These receptor sequences come from a woman younger than 35 in good health.

This clonotype was seen a handful of times. The chain couples TRBV5-1 to TRBJ2-7, with D perhaps matching TRBD2 (6 bases). This CDR3 is built from 13 residues. Germline assignment: CDR1 SGHRS and CDR2 YFSETQ. Trimming took off 7 bases at V and 3 bases at J, with 14 bases between the two ends. The CDR3 DNA reads TGCGCCAGCGGGCACGGGAGTGGCTACGAGCAGTACTTC. This gives the protein CASGHGSGYEQYF.

The V and J genes are TRBV29-1 and TRBJ2-1; 13 positions agree with TRBD2. Per the germline V gene, CDR1 is SQVTM and CDR2 is ANQGSEA. There are 15 residues in the CDR3. V was pared by 6 bases and J by 6 bases, with 8 bases of the junction left unmatched. CDR3 DNA sequence: TGCAGCGTCGAACTAGCGGGAGGGCCTGTCAATGAGCAGTTCTTC. Its translation: CSVELAGGPVNEQFF.

The chain is built from TRBV20-1 and TRBJ1-1; a weak D match, TRBD1 (6 bases). The germline V and J ends were trimmed by 1 base and 7 bases, with 13 bases remaining between them. The CDR3 is 13 amino acids. The germline CDR1 and CDR2 sequences are DFQATT and SNEGSKA (reference sequence). DNA of the CDR3: TGCAGTGCTAGAGGGACAGCTGGGGGTGAAGCTTTCTTT. Translated, it gives CSARGTAGGEAFF.

This chain links TRBV4-1 with TRBJ1-2; D call uncertain. Germline lookup yields CDR1 MGHRA and CDR2 YSYEKL. V lost 0 bases and J lost 8, with 7 bases in between. This CDR3 comprises 12 residues. The CDR3 DNA reads as TGCGCCAGCAGCCAAGATTCCGGGGGCTACACCTTC. It is translated as CASSQDSGGYTF.

The rearrangement links TRBV10-3 to TRBJ2-1, with TRBD2 matching over 10 bases. Germline V CDR1 and CDR2: ENHRY, SYGVKD. There are 16 residues in the CDR3. V lost 6 bases and J lost 3; bases outside the gene matches: 8. CDR3 in amino acids: CAIREKREGRYNEQFF. The DNA for the CDR3 is TGTGCCATCAGAGAAAAGCGGGAGGGCCGCTACAATGAGCAGTTCTTC.

This clonotype was recorded at least ten times. The chain employs TRBV4-3 and TRBJ2-7; D gene uncertain. The CDR3 is 15 amino acids. Germline V gene lookup returns CDR1 LGHNA and CDR2 YSLEER. Between the trimmed V and J ends, which lost 0 bases and 0 bases, there was a span of 9 bases. The CDR3 DNA follows: TGCGCCAGCAGCCAAGATCGTACGAGCTCCTACGAGCAGTACTTC. Amino acids: CASSQDRTSSYEQYF.

The chain has TRBV20-1 and TRBJ2-1; D call uncertain. Germline CDR1 DFQATT, CDR2 SNEGSKA (reference sequence). Trimming left V 5 bases short and J 6 bases short, with 14 bases between. The CDR3 loop spans 13 amino acids. This CDR3 is CSALINNFNEQFF. The CDR3 DNA sequence: TGCAGTGCTCTAATAAATAACTTCAATGAGCAGTTCTTC.

A few counts support this clonotype. The chain combines TRBV5-6 with TRBJ2-7; 8 bases match TRBD2. This CDR3 comprises 15 residues. J lost 5 bases, V lost 0 bases, and 7 bases had no gene match. CDR1 and CDR2 (germline): SGHDT, YYEEEE. CDR3 amino acids: CASSLGGTSFDEQYF. In nucleotides, the CDR3 is TGTGCCAGCAGCTTGGGTGGGACTAGTTTCGACGAGCAGTACTTC.

Many counts were recorded for this clonotype. The chain has TRBV20-1 and TRBJ2-3, with 8 bases that match TRBD2. Germline V lookup: CDR1 DFQATT, CDR2 SNEGSKA (reference sequence). V was clipped by 0 bases and J by 2 bases; unmatched bases: 7. The CDR3 runs 16 residues. The CDR3, as DNA: TGCAGTGCTAGAGAGTACGGGGGGGCACACACAGATACGCAGTATTTT. Its protein is CSAREYGGAHTDTQYF.

This clonotype showed up many times. V gene TRBV7-9 combines with J gene TRBJ2-5; perhaps D is TRBD1 or TRBD2 (5 bases each). The V gene lost 3 bases and the J gene lost 5 bases, with 13 bases spanning the gap. This CDR3 region has 14 residues. CDR1 SEHNR and CDR2 FQNEAQ come from the germline V gene (reference sequence). The CDR3: CASSFGPEGETQYF. CDR3 DNA: TGTGCCAGCAGCTTTGGACCTGAGGGGGAGACCCAGTACTTC.

This clonotype appeared many times. As DNA, the CDR3 is TGTGCCAGCATCCTGGGGGGAAGTCAGCCAGATACGCAGTATTTT. This translates into CASILGGSQPDTQYF. The V call is TRBV12-3 or TRBV12-4, the J call TRBJ2-3; a possible D gene is TRBD2 (6 bases). V was shortened by 7 bases and J by 4 bases, with 18 bases between the two germline ends. This CDR3 is built from 15 residues.

This clonotype appeared a few times. CDR3 nucleotides: TGCGCCAGCAGCCCCGGGATACGGGGGCTGGATGGCTACACCTTC. Translated: CASSPGIRGLDGYTF. The chain is built from TRBV5-1 and TRBJ1-2; possibly TRBD1 for D (6 bases). From germline, CDR1 is SGHRS and CDR2 YFSETQ. This CDR3 comprises 15 residues. V lost 4 bases and J 6 bases, leaving 19 bases between the germline ends. Based on the CDR3 plus reference TRBV5-1 and TRBJ1-2, the full variable domain is KAGVTQTPRYLIKTRGQQVTLSCSPISGHRSVSWYQQTPGQGLQFLFEYFSETQRNKGNFPGRFSGRQFSNSRSEMNVSTLELGDSALYLCASSPGIRGLDGYTFGSGTRLTVV.

As regards this clonotype: The germline gene is not matched at one end of the junction; a read error may be the cause. The V gene is TRBV11-2, the J gene TRBJ2-7, with 8 bases identical to TRBD2. The germline gives CDR1 SGHAT, CDR2 FQNNGV. CDR3 length equals 14 residues. The CDR3 coding sequence is TGTACCAGCAGCTTCCAAGCGGGGGCCTACGAGCAGTACTTC. As protein: CTSSFQAGAYEQYF.

This clonotype occurred a few times. This chain joins TRBV19 and TRBJ2-1, with D possibly TRBD2 on 5 matching bases. Germline-derived CDR1 and CDR2 are LNHDA and SQIVND (reference sequence). This CDR3 region has 14 residues. Trimming took 3 bases from V and 7 from J, leaving 13 bases between them. CDR3 DNA: TGTGCCAGTAGTATGGCGGCGGGTCTGAATGAGCAGTTCTTC. Its protein product is CASSMAAGLNEQFF.

This clonotype has at least ten counts. The chain has TRBV19 and TRBJ1-5; 7 bases match TRBD1. V gave up 5 bases and J gave up 1 base; unmatched junction bases: 2. Germline V lookup: CDR1 LNHDA, CDR2 SQIVND (reference sequence). The CDR3 is 14 amino acids. The CDR3 sequence is CASSAGQSNQPQHF. CDR3 DNA: TGTGCCAGTAGTGCGGGACAGAGCAATCAGCCCCAGCATTTT. The whole variable domain, filled in from reference TRBV19 and TRBJ1-5, reads DGGITQSPKYLFRKEGQNVTLSCEQNLNHDAMYWYRQDPGQGLRLIYYSQIVNDFQKGDIAEGYSVSREKKESFPLTVTSAQKNPTAFYLCASSAGQSNQPQHFGDGTRLSIL.

This clonotype was observed a few times. This sequence joins TRBV7-9 and TRBJ2-1, with a weak D call TRBD2 (5 bases). With 3 bases removed from V and 10 bases from J, the gap between germline ends came to 16 bases. The germline CDR1 and CDR2 sequences are SEHNR and FQNEAQ (reference sequence). The CDR3 loop spans 14 amino acids. In DNA form, the CDR3 reads TGTGCCAGCAGCTTGGGAGCGTCTAGCAACGAGCAGTTCTTC. Translation gives CASSLGASSNEQFF.

The DNA for the CDR3 is TGTGCCAGCAGCGTAGGTAGTGAGCAGTTCTTC. Protein sequence: CASSVGSEQFF. The chain has TRBV9 and TRBJ2-1; no firm D call. The ends were cut back, 0 bases at V and 9 bases at J, with 4 bases in the middle. The CDR3 has 11 residues. Per the germline V gene, CDR1 is SGDLS and CDR2 is YYNGEE.

This clonotype has more than one count but fewer than ten. V and J are TRBV20-1 and TRBJ2-1; D perhaps matches TRBD2 (6 bases). The CDR3 covers 14 residues. CDR1 and CDR2 (germline): DFQATT, SNEGSKA (reference sequence). Trimming took off 0 bases at V and 9 bases at J, with 15 bases between the two ends. The CDR3 spells CSARDPGLVVEQFF. As DNA, the CDR3 is TGCAGTGCTAGAGACCCGGGACTCGTGGTTGAGCAGTTCTTC.

The chain links TRBV4-1 to TRBJ2-5, with 7 nucleotides matching TRBD2. J lost 5 bases, V lost 1 base, and 10 bases had no gene match. The germline CDR1 and CDR2 sequences are MGHRA and YSYEKL. This CDR3 spans 16 amino acids. The CDR3 reads CASSQAVRGSGETQYF. The DNA of the CDR3 is TGCGCCAGCAGCCAAGCGGTCCGCGGGAGCGGGGAGACCCAGTACTTC.

This clonotype was counted at least ten times. This chain connects TRBV11-2 to TRBJ2-4, with D tentatively TRBD2 (7 bases). The germline gives CDR1 SGHAT, CDR2 FQNNGV. CDR3 length: 18 amino acids. Trimming removed 0 bases from V and 1 base from J, with 16 bases in between. This CDR3 is CASSLDQWGGMAKNIQYF. The CDR3 DNA reads as TGTGCCAGCAGCTTAGATCAGTGGGGGGGCATGGCCAAAAACATTCAGTACTTC.

This clonotype was observed at least ten times. The genes are TRBV29-1 and TRBJ2-3; a possible D gene is TRBD1 (5 bases). Germline V gene sequence: CDR1 SQVTM, CDR2 ANQGSEA. V was cut by 3 bases and J by 3 bases, with 16 bases left in between. This CDR3 contains 15 residues. Here the CDR3 reads CSVDVQGRRTDTQYF. The CDR3 DNA reads TGCAGCGTTGACGTTCAGGGCCGAAGGACAGATACGCAGTATTTT.

This clonotype was seen only a few times. The J gene is TRBJ2-2, the V gene TRBV29-1; D might be TRBD2 (6 bases). Germline values: CDR1 SQVTM, CDR2 ANQGSEA. This CDR3 is built from 15 residues. The ends were cut back, 2 bases at V and 2 bases at J, with 12 bases in the middle. The CDR3 nucleotides read TGCAGCGTTGAACTAGCGAATGCAAACACCGGGGAGCTGTTTTTT. Its translation: CSVELANANTGELFF.

This clonotype was seen repeatedly, ten times or more. V is TRBV29-1 and J is TRBJ2-7; 7 nucleotides align to TRBD2. V dropped 6 bases and J dropped 4; count of bases not matched to a gene: 9. Germline lookup yields CDR1 SQVTM and CDR2 ANQGSEA. This CDR3 spans 13 amino acids. The CDR3 is CSVTTSPTYEQYF. In DNA, the CDR3 is TGCAGCGTAACGACTAGCCCGACATACGAGCAGTACTTC.

This clonotype came up a few times. The J gene is TRBJ2-5, the V gene TRBV27; 14 bases align to TRBD2. With V trimmed by 3 bases and J by 5 bases, 5 bases remained unmatched. This CDR3 is 16 amino acids long. Per the germline V gene, CDR1 is MNHEY and CDR2 is SMNVEV (reference sequence). CDR3 DNA: TGTGCCAGCAGTTTCGGACTAGCGGGGGGCCTGGAGACCCAGTACTTC. Its protein product is CASSFGLAGGLETQYF.

This rearrangement joins TRBV7-9 to TRBJ1-4, with D uncertain. CDR1 is SEHNR, CDR2 FQNEAQ, per germline (reference sequence). V lost 4 bases and J lost 7, with 10 bases in between. The CDR3 runs 13 residues. CDR3 sequence reads: CASSSLGGEKLFF. Here the CDR3 DNA reads TGTGCCAGCAGCTCCTTAGGCGGTGAAAAACTGTTTTTT. Complete variable domain (other parts from reference TRBV7-9 and TRBJ1-4): DTGVSQNPRHKITKRGQNVTFRCDPISEHNRLYWYRQTLGQGPEFLTYFQNEAQLEKSRLLSDRFSAERPKGSFSTLEIQRTEQGDSAMYLCASSSLGGEKLFFGSGTQLSVL.

This clonotype was detected only a few times. J is TRBJ2-2 and V is TRBV15; 9 bases map to TRBD1. Germline CDR1 reads LNHNV; CDR2 reads YYDKDF (reference sequence). Germline trimming cut 5 bases from V and 1 base from J; bases unmatched to any gene: 2. This CDR3 contains 15 residues. CDR3 nucleotides: TGTGCCACCAGCCAGGGACAGGGGAACACCGGGGAGCTGTTTTTT. This gives the protein CATSQGQGNTGELFF.

In this sample, this clonotype turned up a few times. V is TRBV4-3 and J is TRBJ2-7; 9 bases fit TRBD2. This CDR3 region has 16 residues. Germline V gene sequence: CDR1 LGHNA, CDR2 YSLEER. J lost 0 bases, V lost 1 base, and 4 bases had no gene match. CDR3 region: CASSQVAGGSSYEQYF. CDR3 sequence (DNA): TGCGCCAGCAGCCAAGTCGCGGGAGGGAGCTCCTACGAGCAGTACTTC.

In this sample, this clonotype turned up many times. The rearrangement links TRBV7-9 to TRBJ2-1, with a possible D match to TRBD2 (5 bases). CDR1 and CDR2 (germline): SEHNR, FQNEAQ (reference sequence). There are 14 residues in the CDR3. V dropped 1 base and J dropped 8 bases, with 12 bases sitting between them. The CDR3 region has the DNA TGTGCCAGCAGCTTAGTGTGGGCGGGCGATGAGCAGTTCTTC. Amino acids: CASSLVWAGDEQFF.

The chain is built from TRBV2 and TRBJ2-4, with 11 bases matching TRBD2. The germline CDR1 and CDR2 sequences are SNHLY and FYNNEI. V was clipped by 5 bases and J by 2 bases; unmatched bases: 5. There are 16 residues in the CDR3. CDR3 protein: CASSQTSGETKNIQYF. In DNA, the CDR3 is TGTGCCAGCAGTCAGACTAGCGGGGAAACCAAAAACATTCAGTACTTC.

The V call is TRBV7-2, the J call TRBJ2-5; D might be TRBD2 (6 bases). Germline assignment: CDR1 SGHTA and CDR2 FQGNSA. V was trimmed by 5 bases and J by 2 bases, leaving 18 bases between them. This CDR3 has 16 amino acids. The CDR3 sequence is CASSILGGALQETQYF. In nucleotides, the CDR3 is TGTGCCAGCAGCATACTGGGCGGGGCCTTACAAGAGACCCAGTACTTC.

This clonotype was picked up many times. The chain combines TRBV20-1 with TRBJ2-7; D remains unclear. Trimming left V 2 bases short and J 3 bases short, with 11 bases between. Germline V gives CDR1 DFQATT, CDR2 SNEGSKA (reference sequence). CDR3 length: 13 amino acids. CDR3 protein: CSARPTVNYEQYF. CDR3 DNA sequence: TGCAGTGCTAGACCCACCGTCAACTACGAGCAGTACTTC.

This clonotype was recorded a few times. The V call is TRBV24-1, the J call TRBJ2-1; the D call may be TRBD1 or TRBD2 (5 bases each). The V gene's germline CDR1 is KGHDR and CDR2 SFDVKD. The CDR3 totals 13 residues. V was cut by 10 bases and J by 4 bases, with 13 bases left in between. The CDR3 DNA reads as TGTGCCACGTCTCCGGGACGGTACAATGAGCAGTTCTTC. The encoded protein is CATSPGRYNEQFF.